This entry describes one TCR beta chain. The V and J ends lost 3 bases and 0 bases respectively, with 6 bases between them. Germline assignment: CDR1 SGHNT and CDR2 YENEEA. The CDR3 spans 13 residues. The sample originates from a study of control samples from healthy donors and cancer patients. Measured with immunoSEQ multiplex PCR; TCRdb has only the in-frame clones, and not every one. This table holds some 150,000 clones, 96% found once. This chain joins TRBV11-3 and TRBJ2-7, with a weak D call TRBD1 (5 bases). This clonotype was sampled from a woman between 25 and 40 years old in good health. Input material: blood. CDR3 sequence reads: CASSLDTSYEQYF. Written as DNA, the CDR3 is TGTGCCAGCAGCTTGGACACCTCCTACGAGCAGTACTTC.